This T cell receptor (beta chain) is drawn from a study of T cell changes during pregnancy in multiple sclerosis. Clones were read by immunoSEQ multiplex PCR, and TCRdb kept only the in-frame ones, dropping some. This sample has more than 8,000 clones, with about 85% found just once. The CDR3 consists of 14 residues. In germline, CDR1 is MNHEY, CDR2 SMNVEV (reference sequence). V shed 3 bases and J shed 0 bases, with 3 bases lying between them. This rearrangement joins TRBV27 to TRBJ1-6; no clear D gene. Sample: CD8+ T cells from peripheral blood mononuclear cells, taken in the first trimester of pregnancy. This TCR was recovered from a female donor in good health, enrolled as a control in a pregnancy study. The CDR3 DNA follows: TGTGCCAGCAGTTTCTCCTCCTATAATTCACCCCTCCACTTT. Protein sequence: CASSFSSYNSPLHF.